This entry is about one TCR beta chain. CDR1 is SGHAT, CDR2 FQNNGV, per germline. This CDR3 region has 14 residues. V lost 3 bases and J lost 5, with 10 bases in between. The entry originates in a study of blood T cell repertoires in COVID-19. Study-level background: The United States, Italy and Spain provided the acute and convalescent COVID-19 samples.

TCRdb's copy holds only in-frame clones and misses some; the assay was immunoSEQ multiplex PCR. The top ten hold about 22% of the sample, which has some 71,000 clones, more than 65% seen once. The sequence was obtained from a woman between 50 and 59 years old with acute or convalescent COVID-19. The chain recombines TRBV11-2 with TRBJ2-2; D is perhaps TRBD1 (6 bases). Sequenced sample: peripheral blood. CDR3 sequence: CASSFQGLTGELFF. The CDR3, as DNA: TGTGCCAGCAGCTTCCAGGGGTTGACCGGGGAGCTGTTTTTT.